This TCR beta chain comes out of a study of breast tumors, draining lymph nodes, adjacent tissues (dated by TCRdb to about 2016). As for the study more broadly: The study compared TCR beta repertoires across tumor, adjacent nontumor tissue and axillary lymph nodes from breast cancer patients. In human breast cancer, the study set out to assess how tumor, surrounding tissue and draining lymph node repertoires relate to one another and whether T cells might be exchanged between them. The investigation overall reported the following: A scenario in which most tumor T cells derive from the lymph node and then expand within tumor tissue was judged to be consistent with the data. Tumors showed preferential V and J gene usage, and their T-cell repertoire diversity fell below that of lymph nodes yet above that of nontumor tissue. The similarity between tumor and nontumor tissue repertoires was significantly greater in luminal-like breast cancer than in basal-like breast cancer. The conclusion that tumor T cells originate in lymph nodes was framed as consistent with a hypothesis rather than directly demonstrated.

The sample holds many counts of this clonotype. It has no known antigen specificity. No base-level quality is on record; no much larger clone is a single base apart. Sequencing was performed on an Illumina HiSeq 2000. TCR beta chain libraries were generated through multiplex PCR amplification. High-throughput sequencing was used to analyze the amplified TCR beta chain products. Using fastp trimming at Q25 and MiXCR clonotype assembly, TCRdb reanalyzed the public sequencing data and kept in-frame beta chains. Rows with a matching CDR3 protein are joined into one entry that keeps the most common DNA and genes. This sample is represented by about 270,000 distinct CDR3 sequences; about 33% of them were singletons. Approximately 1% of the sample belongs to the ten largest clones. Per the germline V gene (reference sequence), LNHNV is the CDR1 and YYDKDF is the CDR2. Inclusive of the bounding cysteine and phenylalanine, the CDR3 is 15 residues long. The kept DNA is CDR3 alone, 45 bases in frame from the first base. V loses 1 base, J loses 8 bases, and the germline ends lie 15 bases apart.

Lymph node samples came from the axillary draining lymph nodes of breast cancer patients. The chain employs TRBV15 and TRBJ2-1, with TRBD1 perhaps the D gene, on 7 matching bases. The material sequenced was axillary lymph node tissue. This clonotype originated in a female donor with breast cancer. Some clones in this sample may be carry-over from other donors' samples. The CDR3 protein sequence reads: CATSRVGAGGYEQFF. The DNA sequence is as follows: TGTGCCACCAGCAGAGTTGGGGCAGGGGGGTATGAGCAGTTCTTC.